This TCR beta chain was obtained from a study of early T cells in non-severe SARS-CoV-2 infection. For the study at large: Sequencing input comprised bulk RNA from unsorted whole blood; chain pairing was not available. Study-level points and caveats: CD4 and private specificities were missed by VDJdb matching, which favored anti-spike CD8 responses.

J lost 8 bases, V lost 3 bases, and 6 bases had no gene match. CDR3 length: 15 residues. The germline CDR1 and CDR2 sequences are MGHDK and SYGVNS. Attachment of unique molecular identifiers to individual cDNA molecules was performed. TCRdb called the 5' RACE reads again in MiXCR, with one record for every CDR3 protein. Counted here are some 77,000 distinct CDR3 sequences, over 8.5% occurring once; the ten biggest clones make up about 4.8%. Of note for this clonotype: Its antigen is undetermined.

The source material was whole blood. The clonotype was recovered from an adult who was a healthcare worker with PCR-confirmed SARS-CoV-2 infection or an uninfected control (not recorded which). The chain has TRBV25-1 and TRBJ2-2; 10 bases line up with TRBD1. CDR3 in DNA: TGTGCCAGCAGTGAGGGGACAGGGGTAGCGGGGGAGCTGTTTTTT. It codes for CASSEGTGVAGELFF.